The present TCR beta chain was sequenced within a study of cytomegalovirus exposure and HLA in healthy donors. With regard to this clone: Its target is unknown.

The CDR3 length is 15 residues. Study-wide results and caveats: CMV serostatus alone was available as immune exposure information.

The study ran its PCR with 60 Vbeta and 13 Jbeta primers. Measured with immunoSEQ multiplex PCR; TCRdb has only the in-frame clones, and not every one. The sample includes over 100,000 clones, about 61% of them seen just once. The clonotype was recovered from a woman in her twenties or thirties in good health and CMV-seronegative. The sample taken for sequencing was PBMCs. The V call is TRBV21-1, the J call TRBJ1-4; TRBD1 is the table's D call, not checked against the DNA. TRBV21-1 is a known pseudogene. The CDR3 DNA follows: TGTGCCAGCAGCACTCGGGACAGGACAAATGAAAAACTGTTTTTT. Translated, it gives CASSTRDRTNEKLFF.